The table lists the clone carrying this T cell receptor beta chain with a few counts. J lost 2 bases, V lost 8 bases, and 11 bases had no gene match. CDR1 is MNHEY, CDR2 SMNVEV, per germline (reference sequence). This CDR3 contains 16 residues. Every donor contributed around 10 milliliters of peripheral blood by blood draw. Extraction yielded at least 5 micrograms of total RNA per sample. The data belong to a study of blood T cells in healthy people across ages. Whole-study context: Template switching picked up about one barcoded beta molecule for each two T cells.

Primers used in a second PCR of roughly 7 to 12 cycles were a sample-barcoded 5' primer and a J-beta primer mix. Every individual sample yielded 3 million or more paired-end reads (each containing CDR3). From the 5' RACE reads, TCRdb called clonotypes with MiXCR, one entry per CDR3 protein. The sample lists nearly 1 million distinct CDR3 sequences, about 53% occurring once. This chain connects TRBV27 to TRBJ2-7; the match to TRBD1 covers 11 bases. The material sequenced was blood. The TCR was taken from a woman in her sixties in good health. CDR3 nucleotides: TGTGCCAGCCGCGGACAGGGGGCCCTTAACGCCTACGAGCAGTACTTC. It translates to CASRGQGALNAYEQYF.